The 25 T cell receptor beta chains below all came from one sample that was sequenced in a study of blood T cells in healthy people across ages. Sample-barcoded 5' priming and a J-beta primer mix drove a second PCR of about 6 to 12 cycles. TCRdb fed the 5' RACE reads into MiXCR, producing one record per CDR3 protein. The table has 700,000 or so distinct CDR3 sequences, approximately 22% seen once. The sample was blood. The receptors originated from a man between 65 and 80 years old in good health.

This clonotype was picked up many times. This chain connects TRBV10-3 to TRBJ2-5; 8 bases line up with TRBD2. The V gene's germline CDR1 is ENHRY and CDR2 SYGVKD. Trimming cost V 4 bases and J 2 bases; bases outside gene matches: 6. This CDR3 is built from 15 residues. CDR3 in amino acids: CAISASSGRQETQYF. The DNA of the CDR3 is TGTGCCATCAGTGCTTCTAGCGGGCGTCAAGAGACCCAGTACTTC.

This sequence joins TRBV11-2 and TRBJ2-1, with 8 bases lining up with TRBD2. The germline gives CDR1 SGHAT, CDR2 FQNNGV. V shed 3 bases, J shed 8 bases, and the junction held 6 bases outside the gene matches. The CDR3 extends over 14 amino acids. The CDR3 spells CASSLIGGVHEQFF. The CDR3, as DNA: TGTGCCAGCAGCTTGATCGGGGGGGTCCATGAGCAGTTCTTC.

In its sample, this clonotype was seen a few times. The rearrangement joins TRBV24-1 to TRBJ2-2; 10 bases are a match to TRBD2. Trimming removed 1 base from V and 6 bases from J; junction bases left unmatched: 13. The V gene's germline CDR1 is KGHDR and CDR2 SFDVKD. The CDR3 extends over 19 amino acids. For the CDR3, the DNA is TGTGCCACCAGTGATTTCGGAGCGGGGGGGCCTTTAACGGCCGGGGAGCTGTTTTTT. Translated: CATSDFGAGGPLTAGELFF.

This clonotype has ten or more counts. The rearrangement links TRBV2 to TRBJ2-3, with a tentative D call TRBD1 (6 bases). In germline, CDR1 is SNHLY, CDR2 FYNNEI. V was cut by 2 bases and J by 6 bases, with 6 bases left in between. There are 12 residues in the CDR3. In nucleotides, the CDR3 is TGTGCCAGCAGTGAAACAGGGGATACGCAGTATTTT. It codes for CASSETGDTQYF. Drawing the rest from reference TRBV2 and TRBJ2-3, the complete variable domain is EPEVTQTPSHQVTQMGQEVILRCVPISNHLYFYWYRQILGQKVEFLVSFYNNEISEKSEIFDDQFSVERPDGSNFTLKIRSTKLEDSAMYFCASSETGDTQYFGPGTRLTVL.

This chain joins TRBV7-2 and TRBJ2-1; D possibly corresponds to TRBD2 (5 bases). This CDR3 region has 14 residues. With 6 bases removed from V and 3 bases from J, the gap between germline ends came to 12 bases. The V gene's germline CDR1 is SGHTA and CDR2 FQGNSA. The CDR3 coding sequence is TGTGCCAGCAGGAGGGCCAGTGTCTACAATGAGCAGTTCTTC. Its translation: CASRRASVYNEQFF.

The gene calls are TRBV20-1 and TRBJ1-2; no clear D gene. This CDR3 is built from 11 residues. CDR1 and CDR2 (germline): DFQATT, SNEGSKA (reference sequence). Between the trimmed V and J ends, which lost 6 bases and 6 bases, there was a span of 11 bases. The CDR3 DNA reads TGCAGTGCCCCTAGTCGGGATGGCTACACCTTC. Translation gives CSAPSRDGYTF.

This clonotype was counted only a few times. This CDR3 is CASSLDTAYSPLHF. The DNA of the CDR3 is TGTGCCAGCAGCCTAGATACGGCATATTCACCCCTCCACTTT. The chain uses TRBV14 and TRBJ1-6; D unresolved. Germline values: CDR1 SGHDN, CDR2 FVKESK. The germline V and J ends were trimmed by 4 bases and 8 bases, with 12 bases remaining between them. The CDR3 runs 14 residues.

The gene calls are TRBV10-3 and TRBJ2-3, with 10 bases that match TRBD2. The CDR3 is made up of 13 amino acids. Germline loops: CDR1 ENHRY, CDR2 SYGVKD. Trimming removed 8 bases from V and 6 bases from J; junction bases left unmatched: 5. The CDR3 bases are TGTGCCATCGAGCGGGAGGGCCTTGATACGCAGTATTTT. This encodes CAIEREGLDTQYF.

This clonotype was counted a single time. The chain recombines TRBV25-1 with TRBJ2-2; 9 bases line up with TRBD2. After removal of 4 bases from V and 1 base from J, the junction contained 7 bases not matched to a gene. Per germline, CDR1 MGHDK and CDR2 SYGVNS. This CDR3 has 17 amino acids. This chain's CDR3 is CASSALTSGKNTGELFF. The CDR3 DNA follows: TGTGCCAGCAGTGCCCTGACTAGCGGAAAGAACACCGGGGAGCTGTTTTTT.

The gene calls are TRBV6-2 or TRBV6-3 and TRBJ2-7; D may be TRBD2 (5 bases). V was clipped by 10 bases and J by 1 base, with 8 bases between them. The CDR3 runs to 11 residues. Germline V gene sequence: CDR1 MNHEY, CDR2 SVGEGT. DNA of the CDR3: TGTGCCACCGGACTTTCCTACGAGCAGTACGTC. As protein: CATGLSYEQYV.

This clonotype has only a few counts. The chain links TRBV5-1 to TRBJ1-3; TRBD1 agrees at 10 bases. Trimming at V came to 2 bases and at J to 0 bases, leaving 5 bases not matched to a gene. This CDR3 is 17 amino acids long. Germline CDR1 reads SGHRS; CDR2 reads YFSETQ. DNA for the CDR3: TGCGCCAGCAGCTTTGGCGGGGACAGGGGCTCTGGAAACACCATATATTTT. As protein: CASSFGGDRGSGNTIYF.

The CDR3 loop reads CASSLEALGTEAFF. The CDR3 coding sequence is TGTGCCAGCAGCTTAGAGGCTCTCGGCACTGAAGCTTTCTTT. The rearrangement uses TRBV11-2 and TRBJ1-1; the D is unclear. CDR1 and CDR2 (germline): SGHAT, FQNNGV. Trimming took 0 bases from V and 4 from J, leaving 9 bases between them. The CDR3 extends over 14 amino acids.

This clonotype came up many times. This chain connects TRBV12-3 or TRBV12-4 to TRBJ1-1; D unclear. The CDR3 has 12 residues. Deletions cut 3 bases from V and 6 bases from J, with 8 bases between. CDR3 in amino acids: CASSLMGAEAFF. Here the CDR3 DNA reads TGTGCCAGCAGTTTGATGGGCGCTGAAGCTTTCTTT.

This clonotype has a handful of counts. The gene calls are TRBV29-1 and TRBJ2-3; D tentatively fits TRBD1 or TRBD2 (5 bases each). Germline assignment: CDR1 SQVTM and CDR2 ANQGSEA. Trimming cost V 3 bases and J 4 bases, with 11 bases left between them. This CDR3 has 13 amino acids. In DNA form, the CDR3 reads TGCAGCGTTGAGGGGACCTGGGCAGATACGCAGTATTTT. Protein product: CSVEGTWADTQYF.

The V gene is TRBV20-1, the J gene TRBJ2-2, with D perhaps assigned TRBD1 or TRBD2 (5 bases each). This CDR3 has 15 amino acids. The germline V and J ends were trimmed by 0 bases and 5 bases, with 13 bases remaining between them. Germline values: CDR1 DFQATT, CDR2 SNEGSKA (reference sequence). CDR3 DNA: TGCAGTGCTAGAGATCCCCGGGGCCAGACCGGGGAGCTGTTTTTT. Amino acid sequence: CSARDPRGQTGELFF.

CDR3 nucleotides: TGTGCCAGCAGTTACTCGGGAGGGGACACTGAAGCTTTCTTT. Translated: CASSYSGGDTEAFF. The V call is TRBV6-5, the J call TRBJ1-1; a weak D match, TRBD1 (5 bases). V lost 0 bases to trimming and J lost 3 bases, with 8 bases between them. CDR3 size: 14 residues. CDR1 MNHEY and CDR2 SVGAGI come from the germline V gene.

The CDR3 is CASSVEGASTDTQYF. In DNA, the CDR3 is TGTGCCAGCAGTGTTGAGGGGGCATCCACAGATACGCAGTATTTT. The chain has TRBV6-1 and TRBJ2-3; TRBD1 agrees at 7 bases. Germline trimming cut 4 bases from V and 2 bases from J; bases unmatched to any gene: 6. The CDR3 has 15 amino acids. Germline CDR1 MNHNS, CDR2 SASEGT.

This clonotype was recorded a few times. The chain's CDR3 is CASSLELGATWFF. The CDR3, as DNA: TGTGCCAGCAGCTTAGAGTTGGGCGCCACGTGGTTCTTC. The chain couples TRBV7-9 to TRBJ2-1, with D unresolved. The CDR3 is 13 amino acids. Trimming stripped 1 base from V and 15 bases from J, with 16 bases between. Germline lookup yields CDR1 SEHNR and CDR2 FQNEAQ (reference sequence).

This clonotype has a handful of counts. Germline is not matched at one junction end, which may reflect a read error. This chain uses TRBV7-3 with TRBJ2-3; TRBD1 might be the D (7 bases). Germline loops: CDR1 SGHTA, CDR2 FQGTGA. This CDR3 has 16 amino acids. CDR3 amino acids: CASSFDRDTSTDTQYF. The CDR3 DNA follows: TGTGCCAGCAGCTTCGACAGGGACACTAGCACAGACACGCAGTATTTT.

The V gene is TRBV20-1, the J gene TRBJ2-3, with 14 bases fitting TRBD2. Losses at the gene ends were 5 bases for V and 2 bases for J; bases not matched to a gene: 9. Germline V gives CDR1 DFQATT, CDR2 SNEGSKA (reference sequence). The CDR3 runs 17 residues. CDR3 amino acids: CSADFRTSGGTTDTQYF. CDR3 bases: TGCAGTGCTGACTTCCGGACTAGCGGGGGGACCACAGATACGCAGTATTTT.

This clonotype has just a few counts. This chain connects TRBV5-1 to TRBJ2-3; 9 positions match TRBD2. Germline CDR1 reads SGHRS; CDR2 reads YFSETQ. The V gene end was trimmed by 2 bases and the J gene end by 2 bases; junction bases not matched to a gene: 3. This CDR3 spans 15 amino acids. The CDR3 DNA reads TGCGCCAGCAGCTTCGGACTAGCGACCACAGATACGCAGTATTTT. Translated, it gives CASSFGLATTDTQYF. The full variable domain, in which reference TRBV5-1 and TRBJ2-3 provide the parts outside the CDR3, is KAGVTQTPRYLIKTRGQQVTLSCSPISGHRSVSWYQQTPGQGLQFLFEYFSETQRNKGNFPGRFSGRQFSNSRSEMNVSTLELGDSALYLCASSFGLATTDTQYFGPGTRLTVL.

V usage is TRBV24-1 and J usage is TRBJ2-7; D remains unclear. The CDR3 extends over 18 amino acids. Germline CDR1 reads KGHDR; CDR2 reads SFDVKD. The V gene lost 0 bases and the J gene lost 5 bases, with 22 bases spanning the gap. CDR3 nucleotide sequence: TGTGCCACCAGTGATTTGCAAGACCCCAGTCTTGCAATGCACGAGCAGTACTTC. This sequence encodes CATSDLQDPSLAMHEQYF.

This CDR3 is CASSSPDRQYF. DNA for the CDR3: TGTGCCAGCAGCTCGCCGGACAGGCAGTATTTT. V is TRBV6-2 or TRBV6-3 and J is TRBJ2-3, with a possible D match to TRBD1 (6 bases). CDR1 and CDR2 from the germline V gene are MNHEY and SVGEGT. Trimming stripped 6 bases from V and 11 bases from J, with 12 bases between. This CDR3 spans 11 amino acids.

The chain carries TRBV11-2 and TRBJ2-5; D is unclear. Trimming cost V 0 bases and J 11 bases, with 10 bases left between them. CDR3 length equals 12 residues. The V gene's germline CDR1 is SGHAT and CDR2 FQNNGV. Here the CDR3 DNA reads TGTGCCAGCAGCTTAGATCGAGACGGGCAGTACTTC. The encoded protein is CASSLDRDGQYF. The whole variable domain, filled in from reference TRBV11-2 and TRBJ2-5, reads EAGVAQSPRYKIIEKRQSVAFWCNPISGHATLYWYQQILGQGPKLLIQFQNNGVVDDSQLPKDRFSAERLKGVDSTLKIQPAKLEDSAVYLCASSLDRDGQYFGPGTRLLVL.

This clonotype appeared a few times. V and J are TRBV5-1 and TRBJ2-1, with 10 bases matching TRBD1. The J call may be mistaken, given a closer DNA end match to TRBJ2-7. The CDR3 loop spans 15 amino acids. Germline V CDR1 and CDR2: SGHRS, YFSETQ. The DNA for the CDR3 is TGCGCCAGCAGCTCGCCCGGGACAGGGGTCTACGAGCAGTACTTC. It translates to CASSSPGTGVYEQYF.